One and the same sample provided the 27 T cell receptor beta chains below, sequenced in a study of blood T cell repertoires in COVID-19. This table comes from immunoSEQ multiplex PCR, and its TCRdb copy is limited to in-frame clones, with some not included. The sample has 130,000 to 150,000 clones, 65% to 90% seen once. Sequencing was carried out using peripheral blood. These receptors originate from a human donor in a cohort sampled during active COVID-19.

V gene TRBV7-3 combines with J gene TRBJ2-7, with TRBD2 matching 9 bases. The CDR3 has 15 amino acids. Germline V gene data show CDR1 as SGHTA and CDR2 as FQGTGA. The junction had 7 bases not matched to a gene; V was cut back by 3 bases and J by 4 bases. The CDR3 DNA follows: TGTGCCAGCAGCTTGCTAGCGGGAAAAATTTACGAGCAGTACTTC. Its translation: CASSLLAGKIYEQYF. Supplemented by reference TRBV7-3 and TRBJ2-7, the full variable domain reads GAGVSQTPSNKVTEKGKYVELRCDPISGHTALYWYRQSLGQGPEFLIYFQGTGAADDSGLPNDRFFAVRPEGSVSTLKIQRTERGDSAVYLCASSLLAGKIYEQYFGPGTRLTVT.

The rearrangement uses TRBV7-2 and TRBJ1-2; TRBD1 aligns across 8 bases. The CDR3 runs 18 residues. With 1 base clipped from V and 3 bases from J, the junction kept 13 bases outside the gene matches. The germline V gene encodes CDR1 SGHTA and CDR2 FQGNSA. CDR3 nucleotides: TGTGCCAGCAGCTTAGGGGGGGCGACAGGGGTTCTCGACTATGGCTACACCTTC. Translated: CASSLGGATGVLDYGYTF.

The chain employs TRBV28 and TRBJ2-4; a possible D gene is TRBD2 (7 bases). CDR3 size: 17 residues. Germline V gene lookup returns CDR1 MDHEN and CDR2 SYDVKM. Trimming cost V 3 bases and J 3 bases, with 18 bases left between them. The CDR3 region has the DNA TGTGCCAGCAGTTTCCCCCCCGGGGGGCCGGGCAAAAACATTCAGTACTTC. This encodes CASSFPPGGPGKNIQYF. The whole variable domain, remainder taken from reference TRBV28 and TRBJ2-4, is DVKVTQSSRYLVKRTGEKVFLECVQDMDHENMFWYRQDPGLGLRLIYFSYDVKMKEKGDIPEGYSVSREKKERFSLILESASTNQTSMYLCASSFPPGGPGKNIQYFGAGTRLSVL.

The rearrangement uses TRBV5-1 and TRBJ2-5, with 11 bases aligning to TRBD2. Germline assignment: CDR1 SGHRS and CDR2 YFSETQ. With 0 bases clipped from V and 3 bases from J, the junction kept 7 bases outside the gene matches. The CDR3 is 17 amino acids. CDR3 loop: CASSLGLAGGVEETQYF. The CDR3 bases are TGCGCCAGCAGCTTGGGGCTAGCGGGAGGTGTGGAAGAGACCCAGTACTTC.

As for this clone: The same CDR3 can be traced to other DNA sequences in this sample. V gene TRBV9 combines with J gene TRBJ2-3; D gene ambiguous. CDR3 length: 14 residues. The germline V gene has CDR1 SGDLS and CDR2 YYNGEE. The V and J ends lost 0 bases and 0 bases respectively, with 5 bases between them. CDR3 DNA sequence: TGTGCCAGCAGCGTAGCGTCTAGCACAGATACGCAGTATTTT. It yields the protein CASSVASSTDTQYF.

This clone has only one observation. CDR3 DNA: TGTGCCAGCAGTGAGCTAGCGGGAGGGTCGTGGGGCTACCAAGAGACCCAGTACTTC. As protein: CASSELAGGSWGYQETQYF. V is TRBV2 and J is TRBJ2-5; 12 bases line up with TRBD2. This CDR3 is 19 amino acids long. Germline-derived CDR1 and CDR2 are SNHLY and FYNNEI. V trimming: 3 bases; J trimming: 0 bases; junction bases outside the gene matches: 11.

The gene calls are TRBV10-3 and TRBJ2-7; 7 bases align to TRBD2. CDR3 length: 15 residues. Germline V gives CDR1 ENHRY, CDR2 SYGVKD. With V trimmed by 2 bases and J by 3 bases, 7 bases remained unmatched. The CDR3 spells CAISEREGGHYEQYF. The CDR3 DNA follows: TGTGCCATCAGTGAGAGGGAGGGAGGGCACTACGAGCAGTACTTC.

The gene calls are TRBV9 and TRBJ2-1; TRBD2 aligns across 12 bases. The CDR3 is 20 amino acids. J was trimmed by 7 bases and V by 4 bases; bases with no gene match: 21. Germline values: CDR1 SGDLS, CDR2 YYNGEE. This CDR3 is CASSSRQGSSGRAAGNEQFF. CDR3 in DNA: TGTGCCAGCAGCTCTCGACAGGGATCTAGCGGGAGGGCAGCGGGGAATGAGCAGTTCTTC.

This clone has a handful of counts. This chain connects TRBV11-2 to TRBJ2-7; 11 positions match TRBD2. Per the germline V gene, CDR1 is SGHAT and CDR2 is FQNNGV. Germline trimming cut 5 bases from V and 2 bases from J; bases unmatched to any gene: 8. The CDR3 contains 16 residues. Here the CDR3 reads CASSITSGSPPYEQYF. In DNA form, the CDR3 reads TGTGCCAGCAGCATAACTAGCGGGAGCCCTCCCTACGAGCAGTACTTC.

The rearrangement uses TRBV11-2 and TRBJ2-7, with 8 bases identical to TRBD2. The V gene's germline CDR1 is SGHAT and CDR2 FQNNGV. The CDR3 runs 16 residues. Losses at the gene ends were 4 bases for V and 2 bases for J; bases not matched to a gene: 10. The chain's CDR3 is CASSSPGGTGTYEQYF. In nucleotides, the CDR3 is TGTGCCAGCAGCTCCCCGGGGGGGACGGGTACCTACGAGCAGTACTTC. Full variable domain (remainder filled in from reference TRBV11-2 and TRBJ2-7): EAGVAQSPRYKIIEKRQSVAFWCNPISGHATLYWYQQILGQGPKLLIQFQNNGVVDDSQLPKDRFSAERLKGVDSTLKIQPAKLEDSAVYLCASSSPGGTGTYEQYFGPGTRLTVT.

The CDR3 coding sequence is TGTGCCAGCAGTTACTCGCGGGGGTCCCTGTTTTTT. Translating it yields CASSYSRGSLFF. This chain links TRBV6-2 or TRBV6-3 with TRBJ1-4; tentatively, D is TRBD1 (5 bases). The V and J ends lost 0 bases and 14 bases respectively, with 10 bases between them. The CDR3 has 12 amino acids. Germline loops: CDR1 MNHEY, CDR2 SVGEGT.

This chain uses TRBV4-1 with TRBJ2-6; D remains ambiguous. The germline CDR1 and CDR2 sequences are MGHRA and YSYEKL. The CDR3 is 16 amino acids. The germline V and J ends were trimmed by 0 bases and 1 base, with 7 bases remaining between them. CDR3 sequence (DNA): TGCGCCAGCAGCCAAGATCCACGGTCTGGGGCCAACGTCCTGACTTTC. Translated, it gives CASSQDPRSGANVLTF.

This clone was seen a handful of times. The chain employs TRBV10-1 and TRBJ1-2; 10 bases are shared with TRBD1. Germline-derived CDR1 and CDR2 are WNHNN and SYGVQD (reference sequence). CDR3 size: 14 residues. V dropped 6 bases and J dropped 2; count of bases not matched to a gene: 3. CDR3 protein: CASSGQGENYGYTF. The CDR3 DNA follows: TGCGCCAGCAGCGGACAGGGGGAAAACTATGGCTACACCTTC.

This clone was seen repeatedly, ten times or more. This sequence joins TRBV6-5 and TRBJ2-2, with 7 positions matching TRBD2. In germline, CDR1 is MNHEY, CDR2 SVGAGI. V lost 7 bases to trimming and J lost 6 bases; unmatched junction nucleotides: 8. The CDR3 loop spans 14 amino acids. The CDR3 region is CASKRGQAAGELFF. In DNA form, the CDR3 reads TGTGCCAGCAAGCGGGGCCAGGCTGCCGGGGAGCTGTTTTTT.

This clone showed up just a few times. V is TRBV2 and J is TRBJ2-5; 10 positions agree with TRBD2. This CDR3 has 16 amino acids. CDR1 is SNHLY, CDR2 FYNNEI, per germline. Trimming at V came to 7 bases and at J to 4 bases, leaving 12 bases not matched to a gene. The CDR3 bases are TGTGCCAGCACCAAGTCATCTAGCGGGAGCGGAGAGACCCAGTACTTC. Its translation is CASTKSSSGSGETQYF.

The chain employs TRBV15 and TRBJ2-7, with D possibly matching TRBD1 (5 bases). This CDR3 is built from 15 residues. V shed 1 base and J shed 3 bases, with 13 bases lying between them. Germline CDR1 reads LNHNV; CDR2 reads YYDKDF (reference sequence). The CDR3 DNA follows: TGTGCCACCAGCAGAGTAGTAGGGGTGGGCTACGAGCAGTACTTC. This sequence encodes CATSRVVGVGYEQYF.

The genes are TRBV18 and TRBJ2-1; D unclear. V was shortened by 5 bases and J by 9 bases, with 14 bases between the two germline ends. The CDR3 sequence is 13 residues long. Looked up from germline, CDR1 is KGHSH and CDR2 is LQKENI. The CDR3 region is CASSFNDFGEQFF. The CDR3 nucleotides are TGTGCCAGCTCATTCAACGATTTCGGTGAGCAGTTCTTC.

This sequence joins TRBV18 and TRBJ1-3; D ambiguous. This CDR3 has 12 amino acids. Trimming stripped 6 bases from V and 4 bases from J, with 7 bases between. Germline CDR1 reads KGHSH; CDR2 reads LQKENI. The CDR3, as DNA: TGTGCCAGCTCCCTCTCGGGAAACACCATATATTTT. Translating it yields CASSLSGNTIYF.

V usage is TRBV6-5 and J usage is TRBJ2-7, with 14 nucleotides matching TRBD2. The CDR3 covers 16 residues. The J segment lost 3 bases and the V segment lost 1 base, leaving 2 bases of the junction unmatched. Germline V gives CDR1 MNHEY, CDR2 SVGAGI. The CDR3 DNA sequence: TGTGCCAGCAGTTACTACGGGACTAGCGGGAGCTACGAGCAGTACTTC. It translates to CASSYYGTSGSYEQYF.

The chain links TRBV29-1 to TRBJ2-7, with 11 bases fitting TRBD2. The length of the CDR3 is 16 residues. The germline V gene has CDR1 SQVTM and CDR2 ANQGSEA. Trimming took 6 bases from V and 3 from J; bases not matched to a gene: 13. The CDR3 bases are TGCAGCGTCGTTAGCGGGAGGGCCGGTTCTCTCTACGAGCAGTACTTC. It specifies CSVVSGRAGSLYEQYF.

The V call is TRBV3-1 (or the pseudogene TRBV3-2), the J call TRBJ2-7; D may be TRBD2 (6 bases). The CDR3 length is 13 residues. Trimming removed 4 bases at V and 5 bases at J, with 12 bases between. The germline CDR1 and CDR2 sequences are LGHDT and YNNKEL (reference sequence). CDR3 sequence reads: CASSLGSGDEQYF. The CDR3 DNA reads TGTGCCAGCAGCCTAGGTAGCGGAGACGAGCAGTACTTC.

This chain links TRBV6-6 with TRBJ2-7, with TRBD1 matching over 9 bases. This CDR3 is built from 13 residues. V lost 4 bases and J lost 5; bases outside the gene matches: 3. CDR1 and CDR2 (germline): MNHNY, SVGAGI (reference sequence). CDR3 sequence (DNA): TGTGCCAGCAGTTGGGACAGGGCGGACGAGCAGTACTTC. Its translation is CASSWDRADEQYF.

The chain has TRBV6-5 and TRBJ2-7, with TRBD1 as a possible D gene (5 bases). V was cut by 2 bases and J by 3 bases, with 14 bases left in between. Germline V gene lookup returns CDR1 MNHEY and CDR2 SVGAGI. There are 15 residues in the CDR3. CDR3 DNA: TGTGCCAGCAGTTACGCAGGCAGGGAAAACTACGAGCAGTACTTC. Translated: CASSYAGRENYEQYF.

V and J are TRBV6-2 or TRBV6-3 and TRBJ2-7, with D possibly being TRBD2 (6 bases). Germline V gene lookup returns CDR1 MNHEY and CDR2 SVGEGT. This CDR3 comprises 14 residues. The V gene lost 2 bases and the J gene lost 5 bases, with 13 bases spanning the gap. DNA for the CDR3: TGTGCCAGCAGTTACCCCCGGGGGAGGAACGAGCAGTACTTC. Encoded protein: CASSYPRGRNEQYF.

This chain uses TRBV6-2 or TRBV6-3 with TRBJ2-7, with 13 bases aligning to TRBD2. The CDR3 has 15 residues. The V and J ends lost 5 bases and 3 bases, in that order; junction bases with no gene match: 4. Germline V lookup: CDR1 MNHEY, CDR2 SVGEGT. The CDR3 DNA is TGTGCCAGCAGTGGACGGACTAGCGGGAGCTACGAGCAGTACTTC. Its translation is CASSGRTSGSYEQYF.

The J gene is TRBJ2-1, the V gene TRBV11-3; D is unresolved. This CDR3 region has 11 residues. Germline V lookup: CDR1 SGHNT, CDR2 YENEEA. V lost 1 base and J lost 9, with 4 bases in between. CDR3 protein: CASSLGSEQFF. The CDR3 nucleotides are TGTGCCAGCAGCTTAGGGAGTGAGCAGTTCTTC.

The chain uses TRBV12-3 or TRBV12-4 and TRBJ1-2; no definite D call. There are 12 residues in the CDR3. The V gene lost 0 bases and the J gene lost 7 bases, with 6 bases spanning the gap. The DNA for the CDR3 is TGTGCCAGCAGTTTAGCCCCCTTTGGCTACACCTTC. Its translation is CASSLAPFGYTF.